One T cell receptor (beta chain) is described in this entry. The CDR3 is made up of 16 amino acids. Per the germline V gene, CDR1 is SNHLY and CDR2 is FYNNEI. V lost 6 bases, J lost 2 bases, and 9 bases stayed unmatched. T lymphocytes (CD4+ and CD8+) were sorted from PBMCs. Sequencing relied on a cDNA template that was reverse transcribed from extracted RNA. Using immunoSEQ multiplex PCR, the repertoire was profiled, and TCRdb retains in-frame clones only, with some absent. The sample yields over 50,000 clones, approximately 45% seen once. This sample stems from a study of CD8+ T cells in alopecia areata. Study in general: The protocol delivered tofacitinib for 6 to 18 months, then withdrew it for 6 months.

The chain links TRBV2 to TRBJ2-7, with 11 bases lining up with TRBD1. Here the sequenced sample was CD8+ T cells sorted from blood, taken at week 0. The source is a human donor with alopecia areata. The CDR3 spells CASRPGTGGLTYEQYF. The CDR3 DNA reads as TGTGCCAGCAGGCCTGGGACAGGGGGTCTAACCTACGAGCAGTACTTC.